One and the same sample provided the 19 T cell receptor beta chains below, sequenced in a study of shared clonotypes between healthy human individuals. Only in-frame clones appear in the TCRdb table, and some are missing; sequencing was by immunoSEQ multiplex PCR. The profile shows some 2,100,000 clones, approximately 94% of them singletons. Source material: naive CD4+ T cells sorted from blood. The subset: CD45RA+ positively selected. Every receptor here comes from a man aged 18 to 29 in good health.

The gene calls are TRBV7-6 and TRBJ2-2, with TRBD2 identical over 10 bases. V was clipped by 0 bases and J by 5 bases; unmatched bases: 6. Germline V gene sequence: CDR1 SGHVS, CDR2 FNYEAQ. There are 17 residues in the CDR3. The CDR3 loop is CASSLALLAGATGELFF. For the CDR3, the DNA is TGTGCCAGCAGCTTAGCGCTCCTAGCGGGAGCGACCGGGGAGCTGTTTTTT.

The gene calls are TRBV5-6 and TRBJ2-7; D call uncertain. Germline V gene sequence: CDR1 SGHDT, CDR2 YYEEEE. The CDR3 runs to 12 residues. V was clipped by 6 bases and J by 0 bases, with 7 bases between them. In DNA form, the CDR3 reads TGTGCCAGCATGGGGAACTCCTACGAGCAGTACTTC. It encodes CASMGNSYEQYF.

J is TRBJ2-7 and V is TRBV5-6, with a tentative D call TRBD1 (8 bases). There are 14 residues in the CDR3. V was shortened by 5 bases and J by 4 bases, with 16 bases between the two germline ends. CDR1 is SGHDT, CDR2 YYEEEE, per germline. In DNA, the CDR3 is TGTGCCAGCAGTAGCACAGGGGGGGCTTACGAGCAGTACTTC. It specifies CASSSTGGAYEQYF.

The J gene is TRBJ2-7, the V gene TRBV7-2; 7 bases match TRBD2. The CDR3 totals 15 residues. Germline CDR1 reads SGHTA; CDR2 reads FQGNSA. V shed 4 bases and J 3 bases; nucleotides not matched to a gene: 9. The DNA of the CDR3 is TGTGCCAGCAGCTCCTCCGGGACTAAACTCTACGAGCAGTACTTC. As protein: CASSSSGTKLYEQYF.

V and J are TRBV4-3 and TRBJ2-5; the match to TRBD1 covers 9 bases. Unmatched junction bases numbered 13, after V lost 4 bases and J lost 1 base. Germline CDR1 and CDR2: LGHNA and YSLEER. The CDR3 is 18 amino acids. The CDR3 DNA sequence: TGCGCCAGCAGCCGGGGAAGATCCGGGACAGGGATCCAAGAGACCCAGTACTTC. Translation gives CASSRGRSGTGIQETQYF.

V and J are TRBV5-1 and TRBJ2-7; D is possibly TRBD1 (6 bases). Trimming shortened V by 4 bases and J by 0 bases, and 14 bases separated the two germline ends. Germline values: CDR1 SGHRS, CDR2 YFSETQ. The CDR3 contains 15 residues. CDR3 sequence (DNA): TGCGCCAGCAGCCAAGGACAGCCACGCTCCTACGAGCAGTACTTC. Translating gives CASSQGQPRSYEQYF.

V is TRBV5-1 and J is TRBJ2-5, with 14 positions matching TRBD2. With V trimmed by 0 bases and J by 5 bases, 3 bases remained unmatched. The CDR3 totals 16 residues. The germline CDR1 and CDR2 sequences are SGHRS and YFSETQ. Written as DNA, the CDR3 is TGCGCCAGCAGCTTGGTTGGGACTAGCGGGAGTGAGACCCAGTACTTC. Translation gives CASSLVGTSGSETQYF.

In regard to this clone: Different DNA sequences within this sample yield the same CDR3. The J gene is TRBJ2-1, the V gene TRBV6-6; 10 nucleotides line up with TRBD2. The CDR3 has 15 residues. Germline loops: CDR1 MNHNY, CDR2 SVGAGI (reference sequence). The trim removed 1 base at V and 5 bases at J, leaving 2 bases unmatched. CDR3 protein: CASSYLAGGNNEQFF. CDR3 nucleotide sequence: TGTGCCAGCAGTTACTTAGCGGGAGGCAACAATGAGCAGTTCTTC.

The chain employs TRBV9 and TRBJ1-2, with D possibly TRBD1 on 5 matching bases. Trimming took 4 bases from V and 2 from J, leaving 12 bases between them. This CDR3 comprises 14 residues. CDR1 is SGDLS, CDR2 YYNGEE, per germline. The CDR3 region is CASSPTGTNYGYTF. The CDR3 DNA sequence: TGTGCCAGCAGCCCGACCGGGACCAACTATGGCTACACCTTC.

This CDR3 is CASGQGTYEQYF. The CDR3 DNA reads TGTGCCAGCGGACAGGGGACCTACGAGCAGTACTTC. J is TRBJ2-7 and V is TRBV6-1, with TRBD1 identical over 9 bases. CDR1 MNHNS and CDR2 SASEGT come from the germline V gene. J gave up 2 bases and V 8 bases, and 1 base lay outside the gene matches. The CDR3 consists of 12 residues.

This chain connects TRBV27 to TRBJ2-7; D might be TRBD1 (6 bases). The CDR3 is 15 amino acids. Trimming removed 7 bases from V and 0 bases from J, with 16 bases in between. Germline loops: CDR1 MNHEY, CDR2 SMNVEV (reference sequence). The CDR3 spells CASTPAGVSSYEQYF. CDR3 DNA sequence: TGTGCCAGCACCCCTGCAGGGGTGAGCTCCTACGAGCAGTACTTC.

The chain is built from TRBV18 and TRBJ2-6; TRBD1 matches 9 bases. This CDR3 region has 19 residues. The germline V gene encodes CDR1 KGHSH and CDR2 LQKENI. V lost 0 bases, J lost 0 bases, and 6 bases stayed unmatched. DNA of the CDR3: TGTGCCAGCTCACCACCTACGGGACAGGGCCCCTCTGGGGCCAACGTCCTGACTTTC. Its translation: CASSPPTGQGPSGANVLTF.

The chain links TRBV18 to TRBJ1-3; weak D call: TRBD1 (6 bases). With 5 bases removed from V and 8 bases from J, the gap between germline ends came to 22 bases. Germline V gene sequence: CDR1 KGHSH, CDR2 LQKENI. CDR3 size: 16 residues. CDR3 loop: CASSTTPLQGADTIYF. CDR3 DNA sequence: TGTGCCAGCTCAACCACCCCTCTACAGGGTGCGGACACCATATATTTT. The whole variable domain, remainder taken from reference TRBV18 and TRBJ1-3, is NAGVMQNPRHLVRRRGQEARLRCSPMKGHSHVYWYRQLPEEGLKFMVYLQKENIIDESGMPKERFSAEFPKEGPSILRIQQVVRGDSAAYFCASSTTPLQGADTIYFGEGSWLTVV.

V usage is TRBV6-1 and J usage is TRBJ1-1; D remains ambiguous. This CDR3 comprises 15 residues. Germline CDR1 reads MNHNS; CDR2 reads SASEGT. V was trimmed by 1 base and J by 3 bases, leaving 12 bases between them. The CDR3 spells CASSEELSRYTEAFF. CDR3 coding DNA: TGTGCCAGCAGTGAAGAACTTAGCAGGTACACTGAAGCTTTCTTT.

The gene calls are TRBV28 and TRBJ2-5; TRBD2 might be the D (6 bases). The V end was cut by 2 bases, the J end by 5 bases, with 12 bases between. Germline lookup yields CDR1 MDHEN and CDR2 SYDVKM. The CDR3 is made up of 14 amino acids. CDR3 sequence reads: CASSLRMGRETQYF. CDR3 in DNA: TGTGCCAGCAGTTTAAGAATGGGGAGGGAGACCCAGTACTTC.

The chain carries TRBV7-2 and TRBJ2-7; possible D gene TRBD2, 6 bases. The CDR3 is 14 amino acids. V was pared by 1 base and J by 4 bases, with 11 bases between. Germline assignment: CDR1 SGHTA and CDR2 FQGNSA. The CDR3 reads CASSLGPGRYEQYF. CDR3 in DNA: TGTGCCAGCAGCTTAGGCCCAGGGAGGTACGAGCAGTACTTC.

The CDR3 sequence is CASSFLTTGALNTEAFF. The CDR3 DNA reads TGTGCCAGCAGCTTCCTCACCACAGGGGCCTTGAACACTGAAGCTTTCTTT. The chain uses TRBV7-9 and TRBJ1-1; 7 bases are a match to TRBD1. J lost 0 bases, V lost 3 bases, and 10 bases had no gene match. The CDR3 is 17 residues long. Germline loops: CDR1 SEHNR, CDR2 FQNEAQ (reference sequence).

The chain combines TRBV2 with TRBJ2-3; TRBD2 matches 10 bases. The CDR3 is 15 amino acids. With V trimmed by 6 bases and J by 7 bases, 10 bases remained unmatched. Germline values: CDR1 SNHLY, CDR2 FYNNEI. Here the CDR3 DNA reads TGTGCCAGCAGGGACAGCGGGGGGGTTTCGTATACGCAGTATTTT. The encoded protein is CASRDSGGVSYTQYF.

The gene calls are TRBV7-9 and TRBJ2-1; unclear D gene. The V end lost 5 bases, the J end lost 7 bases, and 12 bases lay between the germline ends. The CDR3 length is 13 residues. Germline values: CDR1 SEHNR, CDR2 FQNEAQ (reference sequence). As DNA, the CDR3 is TGTGCCAGCAGCCAACTATCCGGGAATGAGCAGTTCTTC. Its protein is CASSQLSGNEQFF.